This TCR beta chain was recovered during a study of blood T cell repertoires in COVID-19. Study-wide background: The cDNA or gDNA used as material had been derived from T cells, B-cell-depleted T cells, or PBMCs.

Here immunoSEQ multiplex PCR was the method, and the copy in TCRdb shows in-frame clones only, minus some. The profile shows 210,000 or so clones, about 92% of them singletons. This clone was counted a few times. Germline CDR1 is SGDLS and CDR2 is YYNGEE. Trimming cost V 0 bases and J 4 bases, with 13 bases left between them. The CDR3 has 16 amino acids. The sequence was obtained from a man aged 25 to 40 with acute or convalescent COVID-19. Sequencing was carried out using peripheral blood. This sequence joins TRBV9 and TRBJ2-2, with D tentatively TRBD1 (5 bases). The CDR3 DNA reads as TGTGCCAGCAGCGTAGTCCCGACAGCATCCACCGGGGAGCTGTTTTTT. Translated, it gives CASSVVPTASTGELFF.